A single sample is the source of the 21 T cell receptor beta chains below, sequenced in a study of blood T cell repertoires in COVID-19. The repertoire was sequenced with immunoSEQ multiplex PCR; TCRdb's copy has only in-frame clones and lacks some. The sample gives roughly 250,000 clones, 82% of which show up once; under 2% is in the top ten. The specimen sequenced was peripheral blood. Receptors originate from a woman aged 80 or over with acute or convalescent COVID-19.

This chain joins TRBV11-2 and TRBJ1-2; 8 bases line up with TRBD1. V shed 2 bases and J 4 bases; nucleotides not matched to a gene: 6. Germline V CDR1 and CDR2: SGHAT, FQNNGV. The CDR3 is 15 amino acids. CDR3 bases: TGTGCCAGCAGCTTACCCCAAGACAGGGGCTATGGCTACACCTTC. This gives the protein CASSLPQDRGYGYTF.

There are a few counts of this clone. This chain uses TRBV24-1 with TRBJ1-5; 8 nucleotides align to TRBD1. Germline V gene lookup returns CDR1 KGHDR and CDR2 SFDVKD. The CDR3 length is 14 residues. Trimming cost V 4 bases and J 6 bases; bases outside gene matches: 4. The CDR3 nucleotides read TGTGCCACCAGTGACGGACAGGGTTCTCAGCCCCAGCATTTT. Its translation is CATSDGQGSQPQHF.

This chain links TRBV11-2 with TRBJ1-2; perhaps TRBD1 as D (5 bases). CDR1 is SGHAT, CDR2 FQNNGV, per germline. CDR3 length equals 14 residues. Deletions cut 0 bases from V and 3 bases from J, with 8 bases between. The CDR3 bases are TGTGCCAGCAGCTTAGAAGGAGGGGACTATGGCTACACCTTC. Encoded protein: CASSLEGGDYGYTF.

The rearrangement uses TRBV27 and TRBJ2-5; TRBD1 matches at 10 bases. Trimming at V came to 5 bases and at J to 2 bases, leaving 5 bases not matched to a gene. Germline V gives CDR1 MNHEY, CDR2 SMNVEV (reference sequence). The CDR3 is 15 amino acids. The CDR3 coding sequence is TGTGCCAGCAGTACGGGACAGGGGAAACAAGAGACCCAGTACTTC. Protein product: CASSTGQGKQETQYF.

This chain joins TRBV7-9 and TRBJ1-1; D perhaps matches TRBD1 (6 bases). Between the trimmed V and J ends, which lost 3 bases and 8 bases, there was a span of 13 bases. This CDR3 is built from 13 residues. CDR1 is SEHNR, CDR2 FQNEAQ, per germline (reference sequence). CDR3 in amino acids: CASSFSGAGEAFF. The CDR3 DNA reads TGTGCCAGCAGCTTCTCAGGGGCCGGCGAAGCTTTCTTT.

In its sample, this clone was seen once. V is TRBV5-1 and J is TRBJ2-1; the match to TRBD2 covers 8 bases. V lost 0 bases and J lost 7; bases outside the gene matches: 9. This CDR3 is 16 amino acids long. Germline lookup yields CDR1 SGHRS and CDR2 YFSETQ. The CDR3 spells CASSLGSSGGVNEQFF. In nucleotides, the CDR3 is TGCGCCAGCAGCTTGGGGTCCAGCGGGGGAGTAAATGAGCAGTTCTTC.

The genes are TRBV28 and TRBJ1-1, with TRBD1 identical over 8 bases. CDR1 is MDHEN, CDR2 SYDVKM, per germline. Trimming at V came to 7 bases and at J to 2 bases, leaving 9 bases not matched to a gene. The CDR3 sequence is 15 residues long. CDR3 in DNA: TGTGCCAGCAACCCTGGGGGGACAGGCAACACTGAAGCTTTCTTT. Its translation: CASNPGGTGNTEAFF.

CDR3 sequence: CASSQAGGMNTEAFF. The CDR3 region has the DNA TGTGCCAGCAGCCAGGCGGGGGGAATGAACACTGAAGCTTTCTTT. This rearrangement joins TRBV9 to TRBJ1-1; D might be TRBD1 (5 bases). V was trimmed by 4 bases and J by 0 bases, leaving 13 bases between them. Germline V gene lookup returns CDR1 SGDLS and CDR2 YYNGEE. The CDR3 covers 15 residues.

The chain has TRBV7-2 and TRBJ2-1; 8 positions match TRBD1. The CDR3 covers 15 residues. The V gene's germline CDR1 is SGHTA and CDR2 FQGNSA. The V segment lost 4 bases and the J segment 1 base; nucleotides outside the gene matches: 3. The CDR3 spells CASSSGQGSYNEQFF. CDR3 nucleotide sequence: TGTGCCAGCAGCTCCGGACAGGGATCCTACAATGAGCAGTTCTTC.

The V gene is TRBV7-3, the J gene TRBJ2-3, with TRBD2 identical over 12 bases. This CDR3 has 19 amino acids. The V gene's germline CDR1 is SGHTA and CDR2 FQGTGA. V gave up 5 bases and J gave up 4 bases; unmatched junction bases: 16. CDR3 amino acids: CASSKTSGGYLQGSDTQYF. For the CDR3, the DNA is TGTGCCAGCAGCAAGACTAGCGGGGGATACTTACAAGGCTCAGATACGCAGTATTTT. The full variable domain, rest sourced from reference TRBV7-3 and TRBJ2-3, is GAGVSQTPSNKVTEKGKYVELRCDPISGHTALYWYRQSLGQGPEFLIYFQGTGAADDSGLPNDRFFAVRPEGSVSTLKIQRTERGDSAVYLCASSKTSGGYLQGSDTQYFGPGTRLTVL.

The chain recombines TRBV6-2 or TRBV6-3 with TRBJ2-1, with TRBD2 matching 10 bases. V dropped 0 bases and J dropped 0; count of bases not matched to a gene: 5. CDR1 MNHEY and CDR2 SVGEGT come from the germline V gene. There are 18 residues in the CDR3. CDR3 in amino acids: CASSYSRASGSSYNEQFF. The DNA for the CDR3 is TGTGCCAGCAGTTACTCCAGGGCTAGCGGGAGCTCCTACAATGAGCAGTTCTTC.

The CDR3 is CASSPYRDYEQYF. CDR3 coding DNA: TGTGCCAGCAGCCCATACAGGGATTACGAGCAGTACTTC. The J gene is TRBJ2-7, the V gene TRBV5-8; TRBD1 is a possible D gene (6 bases). CDR1 is SGHTS, CDR2 YDEGEE, per germline. V shed 4 bases and J shed 4 bases, with 12 bases lying between them. This CDR3 is built from 13 residues.

V usage is TRBV28 and J usage is TRBJ2-4; tentatively, D is TRBD2 (5 bases). V lost 6 bases and J lost 2, with 14 bases in between. The CDR3 has 15 residues. Germline-derived CDR1 and CDR2 are MDHEN and SYDVKM. CDR3 DNA sequence: TGTGCCAGCAGCCTCTCGGGGTTAACCAAAAACATTCAGTACTTC. It codes for CASSLSGLTKNIQYF.

V usage is TRBV6-1 and J usage is TRBJ2-3; tentative D call: TRBD2 (5 bases). The CDR3 totals 15 residues. Between the trimmed V and J ends, which lost 1 base and 1 base, there was a span of 9 bases. The germline CDR1 and CDR2 sequences are MNHNS and SASEGT. DNA for the CDR3: TGTGCCAGCAGTGAAGGAACGAGGGGCACAGATACGCAGTATTTT. It codes for CASSEGTRGTDTQYF.

This chain uses TRBV3-1 (or the pseudogene TRBV3-2) with TRBJ1-5, with TRBD1 identical over 8 bases. Germline loops: CDR1 LGHDT, CDR2 YNNKEL (reference sequence). The J segment lost 5 bases and the V segment lost 4 bases, leaving 7 bases of the junction unmatched. CDR3 length: 15 residues. DNA for the CDR3: TGTGCCAGCAGCCCCAGGGGGCGAGTGGATCAGCCCCAGCATTTT. It yields the protein CASSPRGRVDQPQHF.

The J gene is TRBJ1-2, the V gene TRBV12-5; D may be TRBD1 (5 bases). The V gene's germline CDR1 is LGHNT and CDR2 FRNRAP. V lost 4 bases and J 5 bases, leaving 5 bases between the germline ends. CDR3 size: 11 residues. For the CDR3, the DNA is TGTGCTAGTGGTTCAGGGTATGGCTACACCTTC. Amino acid sequence: CASGSGYGYTF.

This CDR3 reads CASRQFNTEAFF. Here the CDR3 DNA reads TGCGCCAGCAGACAGTTTAACACTGAAGCTTTCTTT. This rearrangement joins TRBV5-1 to TRBJ1-1; D ambiguous. The CDR3 extends over 12 amino acids. V lost 5 bases and J 2 bases, leaving 7 bases between the germline ends. Germline values: CDR1 SGHRS, CDR2 YFSETQ.

The chain employs TRBV2 and TRBJ2-5; 7 nucleotides agree with TRBD2. The CDR3 has 14 residues. Germline V gives CDR1 SNHLY, CDR2 FYNNEI. With V trimmed by 6 bases and J by 1 base, 5 bases remained unmatched. This CDR3 reads CASRSGGIQETQYF. Written as DNA, the CDR3 is TGTGCCAGCAGATCCGGGGGGATCCAAGAGACCCAGTACTTC.

This rearrangement joins TRBV6-6 to TRBJ2-3; TRBD2 is a possible D gene (5 bases). The CDR3 length is 15 residues. Germline CDR1 reads MNHNY; CDR2 reads SVGAGI (reference sequence). Trimming took off 7 bases at V and 7 bases at J, with 21 bases between the two ends. In DNA form, the CDR3 reads TGTGCCAGCATGGGTGGTGAGGGAGCTCCAAATACGCAGTATTTT. This sequence encodes CASMGGEGAPNTQYF.

V and J are TRBV2 and TRBJ1-2, with 8 bases aligning to TRBD1. Per germline, CDR1 SNHLY and CDR2 FYNNEI. The V and J ends lost 6 bases and 4 bases, in that order; junction bases with no gene match: 7. The CDR3 is 14 amino acids. The CDR3 is CASSAGGAGYGYTF. In DNA form, the CDR3 reads TGTGCCAGCAGCGCAGGGGGCGCGGGCTATGGCTACACCTTC.

This clone was seen just once. This chain links TRBV11-2 with TRBJ2-5, with D uncertain. Germline CDR1 SGHAT, CDR2 FQNNGV. The CDR3 contains 14 residues. Trimming cost V 2 bases and J 5 bases, with 12 bases left between them. For the CDR3, the DNA is TGTGCCAGCAGCTTACACGGTCCCCCGGAGACCCAGTACTTC. Protein sequence: CASSLHGPPETQYF.